The 29 T cell receptor beta chains listed next were all sequenced from one sample in a study of cytomegalovirus exposure and HLA in healthy donors. The primer mix had 60 Vbeta and 13 Jbeta primers. The table came from immunoSEQ multiplex PCR; TCRdb's copy has only in-frame clones and leaves some out. Of 220,000 or so clones in the sample, around 80% were seen once. The sequenced sample consisted of PBMCs. The source of these receptors is a male donor in good health and CMV-seronegative.

The chain carries TRBV7-9 and TRBJ2-7, with D perhaps matching TRBD1 (8 bases). The CDR3 runs to 17 residues. The germline CDR1 and CDR2 sequences are SEHNR and FQNEAQ (reference sequence). The V end lost 6 bases, the J end lost 6 bases, and 27 bases lay between the germline ends. CDR3: CASRYGGQGARSAEQYF. CDR3 nucleotide sequence: TGTGCCAGCAGATACGGGGGGCAGGGGGCGCGTTCGGCCGAGCAGTACTTC.

The chain combines TRBV18 with TRBJ2-7; 11 positions agree with TRBD2. This CDR3 contains 19 residues. CDR1 KGHSH and CDR2 LQKENI come from the germline V gene. V was pared by 1 base and J by 2 bases, with 13 bases of the junction left unmatched. CDR3 bases: TGTGCCAGCTCACCACTTCCCTTCACCGGGACTAGCGGTCCCTACGAGCAGTACTTC. It encodes CASSPLPFTGTSGPYEQYF.

This chain links TRBV6-5 with TRBJ2-5, with 11 bases that match TRBD1. The J segment lost 4 bases and the V segment lost 4 bases, leaving 8 bases of the junction unmatched. CDR1 is MNHEY and CDR2 is SVGAGI in the germline V gene. The CDR3 consists of 16 residues. For the CDR3, the DNA is TGTGCCAGCAGTTCCCTGGGACAGGGGGTCCGAGAGACCCAGTACTTC. Protein: CASSSLGQGVRETQYF.

V gene TRBV5-1 combines with J gene TRBJ2-5; perhaps TRBD2 as D (5 bases). From germline, CDR1 is SGHRS and CDR2 YFSETQ. The V and J ends lost 0 bases and 1 base respectively, with 16 bases between them. There are 17 residues in the CDR3. This CDR3 reads CASSLAGVSGSQETQYF. CDR3 bases: TGCGCCAGCAGCTTGGCTGGGGTTTCGGGGTCCCAAGAGACCCAGTACTTC.

The chain combines TRBV5-1 with TRBJ2-5; TRBD2 matches 11 bases. The J call is doubtful: the DNA matches TRBJ2-7 better. Germline assignment: CDR1 SGHRS and CDR2 YFSETQ. The CDR3 spans 18 residues. This CDR3 is CASSLSLAGDLTAHEQYF. As DNA, the CDR3 is TGCGCCAGCAGCTTGTCACTAGCGGGAGACCTCACCGCCCACGAGCAGTACTTC.

This sequence joins TRBV2 and TRBJ2-7; D not certain. Trimming pared 4 bases from V and 3 bases from J, leaving 7 bases between. CDR1 and CDR2 (germline): SNHLY, FYNNEI. The CDR3 has 12 amino acids. The CDR3 sequence is CASSVDNYEQYF. The CDR3 nucleotides read TGTGCCAGCAGTGTCGACAACTACGAGCAGTACTTC.

The chain couples TRBV7-6 to TRBJ2-2; TRBD2 matches 9 bases. The germline gives CDR1 SGHVS, CDR2 FNYEAQ. This CDR3 region has 14 residues. V shed 8 bases, J shed 7 bases, and the junction held 8 bases outside the gene matches. The CDR3 here is CASAGREGLGELFF. The DNA of the CDR3 is TGTGCCAGCGCGGGGCGGGAGGGCCTCGGGGAGCTGTTTTTT.

This chain connects TRBV7-3 to TRBJ2-1, with D unresolved. The ends were cut back, 4 bases at V and 7 bases at J, with 17 bases in the middle. Germline loops: CDR1 SGHTA, CDR2 FQGTGA. The CDR3 spans 15 residues. CDR3 sequence (DNA): TGTGCCAGCAGCTCTTCGCTGGGCAGCACGAATGAGCAGTTCTTC. Its protein product is CASSSSLGSTNEQFF.

This clone was observed once. The chain joins TRBV5-4 to TRBJ2-3; tentative D call: TRBD2 (6 bases). The CDR3 runs 15 residues. Looked up from germline, CDR1 is SGHNT and CDR2 is YYREEE (reference sequence). V lost 0 bases, J lost 2 bases, and 10 bases lay in between. CDR3 loop: CASSLEAGITDTQYF. In DNA form, the CDR3 reads TGTGCCAGCAGCTTGGAGGCGGGAATCACAGATACGCAGTATTTT.

This clone has only a few counts. This chain uses TRBV5-6 with TRBJ2-7; 9 nucleotides line up with TRBD2. Germline CDR1 SGHDT, CDR2 YYEEEE. The V gene end was trimmed by 4 bases and the J gene end by 3 bases; junction bases not matched to a gene: 8. The CDR3 spans 15 residues. CDR3 region: CASSPGLAGSYEQYF. The CDR3 DNA follows: TGTGCCAGCAGCCCGGGGCTAGCGGGAAGCTACGAGCAGTACTTC.

J is TRBJ2-3 and V is TRBV9, with D possibly TRBD1 on 5 matching bases. Trimming cost V 3 bases and J 4 bases, with 18 bases left between them. CDR1 and CDR2 from the germline V gene are SGDLS and YYNGEE. The CDR3 spans 16 residues. CDR3 bases: TGTGCCAGCAGCGGGGGCATTGCGATGGACGCAGATACGCAGTATTTT. This gives the protein CASSGGIAMDADTQYF.

The rearrangement links TRBV25-1 to TRBJ2-3; 9 bases line up with TRBD1. V lost 3 bases, J lost 1 base, and 8 bases stayed unmatched. The germline V gene has CDR1 MGHDK and CDR2 SYGVNS. The CDR3 contains 17 residues. The CDR3 region is CASSDRDRVGGTDTQYF. CDR3 sequence (DNA): TGTGCCAGCAGTGACCGGGACAGGGTAGGAGGCACAGATACGCAGTATTTT.

On this clone itself: The conserved closing phenylalanine or tryptophan is absent in this CDR3, likely reflecting a read error. The limits of the CDR3 on the DNA are not certain, so only TCRdb's listed CDR3 is given. The V call is TRBV5-4, the J call TRBJ2-4; the table's D call, TRBD2, was not checked against the DNA. The CDR3 numbers 12 amino acids, ends counted. Germline V gives CDR1 SGHNT, CDR2 YYREEE (reference sequence). The CDR3 loop reads CASSRDSMGPSV.

V usage is TRBV6-6 and J usage is TRBJ1-2; maybe TRBD1 (5 bases). CDR3 size: 12 residues. Germline loops: CDR1 MNHNY, CDR2 SVGAGI (reference sequence). Trimming removed 9 bases from V and 4 bases from J, with 12 bases in between. The CDR3, as DNA: TGTGCCAGGGAGGCGGGGCTCTATGGCTACACCTTC. Translating gives CAREAGLYGYTF.

This clone was counted only a few times. V usage is TRBV19 and J usage is TRBJ1-5, with D hard to call. V lost 6 bases to trimming and J lost 1 base, with 25 bases between them. CDR3 length: 19 amino acids. Germline CDR1 is LNHDA and CDR2 is SQIVND (reference sequence). The CDR3 DNA is TGTGCCAGTAGGAGTCATGTTCTGAGCCCCTATGCGAGCAATCAGCCCCAGCATTTT. Translation gives CASRSHVLSPYASNQPQHF.

The chain recombines TRBV19 with TRBJ2-1; 8 nucleotides align to TRBD2. The V gene's germline CDR1 is LNHDA and CDR2 SQIVND (reference sequence). The CDR3 is 14 amino acids. V shed 7 bases, J shed 2 bases, and the junction held 4 bases outside the gene matches. The CDR3 spells CASTVGRAYNEQFF. The CDR3 region has the DNA TGTGCCAGTACGGTCGGGAGGGCCTACAATGAGCAGTTCTTC.

The CDR3 DNA sequence: TGCGCCAGCAGCCAAGATAGAGGAACAGGGGGGTATAGCAATCAGCCCCAGCATTTT. It yields the protein CASSQDRGTGGYSNQPQHF. This chain joins TRBV4-1 and TRBJ1-5; 8 nucleotides line up with TRBD1. This CDR3 comprises 19 residues. The V gene end was trimmed by 0 bases and the J gene end by 0 bases; junction bases not matched to a gene: 10. Germline V gives CDR1 MGHRA, CDR2 YSYEKL.

The V and J genes are TRBV7-3 and TRBJ2-1, with D perhaps matching TRBD2 (5 bases). This CDR3 contains 15 residues. Germline V lookup: CDR1 SGHTA, CDR2 FQGTGA. V lost 1 base to trimming and J lost 2 bases, with 9 bases between them. The CDR3 spells CASSLREGAYNEQFF. CDR3 bases: TGTGCCAGCAGCTTAAGAGAGGGCGCCTACAATGAGCAGTTCTTC.

This rearrangement joins TRBV5-6 to TRBJ2-3, with TRBD2 as a possible D gene (5 bases). Trimming shortened V by 2 bases and J by 2 bases, and 9 bases separated the two germline ends. Looked up from germline, CDR1 is SGHDT and CDR2 is YYEEEE. The CDR3 covers 14 residues. For the CDR3, the DNA is TGTGCCAGCAGCTTTCAGGAGGCCACAGATACGCAGTATTTT. Its protein is CASSFQEATDTQYF.

The V call is TRBV6-5, the J call TRBJ2-5; 7 nucleotides match TRBD2. With V trimmed by 2 bases and J by 5 bases, 5 bases remained unmatched. The CDR3 is 14 amino acids. CDR1 is MNHEY, CDR2 SVGAGI, per germline. CDR3 sequence (DNA): TGTGCCAGCAGTTACCGCATCGGGAGGGAGACCCAGTACTTC. Protein product: CASSYRIGRETQYF.

The chain joins TRBV29-1 to TRBJ2-7; the match to TRBD1 covers 10 bases. Trimming cost V 5 bases and J 6 bases; bases outside gene matches: 4. This CDR3 comprises 12 residues. CDR1 SQVTM and CDR2 ANQGSEA come from the germline V gene. The CDR3 coding sequence is TGCAGCGTTCGGGGGGACAGGGGCGAGCAGTACTTC. Translating gives CSVRGDRGEQYF.

The genes are TRBV19 and TRBJ2-2; 11 nucleotides agree with TRBD2. This CDR3 comprises 16 residues. The germline V gene encodes CDR1 LNHDA and CDR2 SQIVND (reference sequence). V gave up 4 bases and J gave up 0 bases; unmatched junction bases: 1. CDR3 region: CASSKTSGANTGELFF. The DNA for the CDR3 is TGTGCCAGTAGTAAGACTAGCGGGGCGAACACCGGGGAGCTGTTTTTT.

CDR3 loop: CASSPGDGSPNTIYF. The CDR3 region has the DNA TGTGCCAGCAGCCCGGGGGACGGCTCCCCAAACACCATATATTTT. V gene TRBV5-6 combines with J gene TRBJ1-3; perhaps TRBD1 as D (5 bases). There are 15 residues in the CDR3. The V and J ends lost 4 bases and 6 bases respectively, with 17 bases between them. Germline CDR1 and CDR2: SGHDT and YYEEEE.

The rearrangement links TRBV30 to TRBJ2-7; D is possibly TRBD2 (6 bases). Germline lookup yields CDR1 GTSNPN and CDR2 SVGIG (reference sequence). The length of the CDR3 is 15 residues. Trimming removed 3 bases from V and 3 bases from J, with 18 bases in between. This chain's CDR3 is CAWRGRGKHLYEQYF. DNA for the CDR3: TGTGCCTGGAGGGGGCGGGGAAAACACCTCTACGAGCAGTACTTC.

In DNA form, the CDR3 reads TGTGCCAGCAGCTCGGAAGTAGCGACAGATACGCAGTATTTT. Its translation is CASSSEVATDTQYF. The V call is TRBV5-4, the J call TRBJ2-3, with D possibly matching TRBD2 (5 bases). The germline CDR1 and CDR2 sequences are SGHNT and YYREEE (reference sequence). CDR3 length: 14 amino acids. The V gene lost 3 bases and the J gene lost 3 bases, with 11 bases spanning the gap.

The chain combines TRBV28 with TRBJ2-3, with 10 bases fitting TRBD1. Trimming cost V 5 bases and J 6 bases; bases outside gene matches: 11. CDR1 and CDR2 from the germline V gene are MDHEN and SYDVKM. CDR3 length equals 16 residues. Here the CDR3 reads CASSKGTGVYLDTQYF. DNA for the CDR3: TGTGCCAGCAGTAAGGGGACAGGGGTGTATTTGGATACGCAGTATTTT. The variable domain in full, with the rest retrieved from reference TRBV28 and TRBJ2-3, is DVKVTQSSRYLVKRTGEKVFLECVQDMDHENMFWYRQDPGLGLRLIYFSYDVKMKEKGDIPEGYSVSREKKERFSLILESASTNQTSMYLCASSKGTGVYLDTQYFGPGTRLTVL.

The sample holds a few counts of this clone. V is TRBV5-1 and J is TRBJ1-5, with 12 bases fitting TRBD1. The germline V gene has CDR1 SGHRS and CDR2 YFSETQ. V lost 3 bases and J lost 6; bases outside the gene matches: 4. The CDR3 is 15 amino acids. The CDR3 sequence: CASSSGTGGGQPQHF. The CDR3 DNA is TGCGCCAGCAGCTCCGGGACAGGGGGCGGTCAGCCCCAGCATTTT.

V usage is TRBV6-5 and J usage is TRBJ1-3; D ambiguous. This CDR3 is 15 amino acids long. V was clipped by 8 bases and J by 0 bases, with 14 bases between them. Germline CDR1 and CDR2: MNHEY and SVGAGI. The DNA for the CDR3 is TGTGCCAGCTCTCTCACGTCGAGCTCTGGAAACACCATATATTTT. Translated: CASSLTSSSGNTIYF.

The V and J genes are TRBV9 and TRBJ2-7; 9 nucleotides line up with TRBD1. The CDR3 consists of 15 residues. The J segment lost 2 bases and the V segment lost 3 bases, leaving 6 bases of the junction unmatched. Germline loops: CDR1 SGDLS, CDR2 YYNGEE. The chain's CDR3 is CASSEGGQGPYEQYF. CDR3 in DNA: TGTGCCAGCAGCGAGGGGGGACAGGGACCCTACGAGCAGTACTTC.